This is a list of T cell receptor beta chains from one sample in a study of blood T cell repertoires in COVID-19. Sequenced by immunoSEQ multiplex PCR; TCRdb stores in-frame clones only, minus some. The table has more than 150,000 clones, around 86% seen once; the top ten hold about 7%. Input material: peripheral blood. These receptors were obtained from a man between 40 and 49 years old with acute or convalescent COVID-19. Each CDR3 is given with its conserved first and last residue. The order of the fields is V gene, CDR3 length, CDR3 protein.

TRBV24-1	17	CATSDLAAGGPLNEQFF
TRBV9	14	CASSGGTSFTEQFF
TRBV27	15	CASSLSGGSGNTIYF
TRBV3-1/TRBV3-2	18	CASSQEVVLALSYNEQFF
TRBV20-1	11	CSASWLQGYTF
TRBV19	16	CASRPNGGHPPLEQYF
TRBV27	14	CASSLSGVNYGYTF
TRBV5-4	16	CASSSPTGGASPPLHF
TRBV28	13	CASSVTGTYGYTF
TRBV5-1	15	CASSLGDTNTGELFF
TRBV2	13	CASGQGNTGELFF
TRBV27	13	CASSSQGVQPQHF
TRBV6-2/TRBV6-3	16	CASSSEGTDRRTVQYF
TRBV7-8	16	CASSSDREPQAYGYTF
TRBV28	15	CASSFGGRGNEKLFF
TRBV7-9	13	CASSINRAVEAFF